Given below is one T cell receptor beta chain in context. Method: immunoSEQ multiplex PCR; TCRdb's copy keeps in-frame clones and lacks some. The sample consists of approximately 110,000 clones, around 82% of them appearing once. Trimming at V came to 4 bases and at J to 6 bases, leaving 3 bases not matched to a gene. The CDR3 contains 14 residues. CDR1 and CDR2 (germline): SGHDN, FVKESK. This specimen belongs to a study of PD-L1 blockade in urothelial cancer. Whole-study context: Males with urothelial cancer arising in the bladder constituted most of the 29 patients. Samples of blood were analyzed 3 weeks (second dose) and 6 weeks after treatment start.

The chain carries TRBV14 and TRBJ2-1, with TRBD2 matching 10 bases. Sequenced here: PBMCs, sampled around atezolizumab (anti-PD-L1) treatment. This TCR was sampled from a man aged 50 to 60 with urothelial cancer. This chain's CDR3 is CASSPRTSGNEQFF. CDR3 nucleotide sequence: TGTGCCAGCAGCCCTCGGACTAGCGGCAATGAGCAGTTCTTC.